This T cell receptor (beta chain) originates from a study of tumor-infiltrating lymphocytes in primary liver carcinoma. About the research overall: All lesions had stage T1-T3 N0M0 and 4.2 to 10 cm widths.

The roughly 19-33 mg bulk tissue piece was not sorted before simultaneous RNA and DNA extraction. Worth noting for this clonotype: Its antigen is unidentified.

The CDR3 has 15 residues. Deletions cut 3 bases from V and 5 bases from J, with 16 bases between. CDR1 and CDR2 (germline): SGHTA, FQGNSA. Production of TCR beta cDNA used around 0.45 ug total RNA together with a constant-region primer. Modified slightly, ARM-PCR produced TCR beta libraries over three nested multiplex PCR rounds. It was with TRBV1-TRBV30 forward primers and a C-beta reverse primer that the first two PCR rounds were run, at around 9 cycles each. Via MiXCR, TCRdb re-called the multiplex PCR reads, giving one row per CDR3 protein. The sample lists about 99,000 distinct CDR3 sequences, more than 65% occurring once. Study results and caveats: Among the pair types, tumor region pairs showed more overlap than tumor-adjacent and tumor-blood pairs. Appearing in all five tumor regions was true of only about 7-24% of top clones.

V gene TRBV7-2 combines with J gene TRBJ1-2; weak D call: TRBD1 (5 bases). Sequencing was carried out using liver tumor tissue from sampling region 5. Subset reported: tumor region T5, tumor centre. The sequence was collected from a woman in her sixties or seventies with primary liver carcinoma and hepatitis B virus infection. The CDR3 reads CASSFGQGLTYGYTF. The CDR3 region has the DNA TGTGCCAGCAGCTTCGGGCAGGGACTCACATATGGCTACACCTTC.